Listed here are 6 T cell receptor beta chains from one sample, sequenced in a study of blood T cell repertoires in COVID-19. The assay was immunoSEQ multiplex PCR, and TCRdb's table has in-frame clones only and misses some. This sample has around 300,000 clones, with 85% found just once. Sequencing input: peripheral blood. The receptors come from a woman aged 45 to 65 with active or convalescent COVID-19.

The chain combines TRBV19 with TRBJ2-3; 7 bases align to TRBD2. This CDR3 region has 16 residues. Germline trimming cut 3 bases from V and 1 base from J; bases unmatched to any gene: 7. From germline, CDR1 is LNHDA and CDR2 SQIVND (reference sequence). As DNA, the CDR3 is TGTGCCAGTAGTATTGTGGCTAGCGGTCGCACAGATACGCAGTATTTT. Translation: CASSIVASGRTDTQYF.

CDR3 DNA sequence: TGCGCCAGCAGTCGGGCGGGCCCCGGGGAGCTGTTTTTT. Residues: CASSRAGPGELFF. The chain employs TRBV5-1 and TRBJ2-2; the D gene is possibly TRBD2 (5 bases). The germline gives CDR1 SGHRS, CDR2 YFSETQ. Trimming took off 5 bases at V and 6 bases at J, with 11 bases between the two ends. The CDR3 has 13 amino acids.

The chain has TRBV18 and TRBJ1-3, with 11 bases matching TRBD1. The CDR3 has 15 residues. The germline V gene has CDR1 KGHSH and CDR2 LQKENI. The V and J ends lost 3 bases and 4 bases, in that order; junction bases with no gene match: 2. CDR3 DNA sequence: TGTGCCAGCTCACCGGACAGGGGGCCAGGAAACACCATATATTTT. This translates into CASSPDRGPGNTIYF.

This clone has more than one count but fewer than ten. The sample holds other DNA sequences that translate to the same CDR3. The chain couples TRBV18 to TRBJ1-1; D not certain. CDR3 length equals 14 residues. Germline values: CDR1 KGHSH, CDR2 LQKENI. V was shortened by 1 base and J by 2 bases, with 8 bases between the two germline ends. CDR3 sequence (DNA): TGTGCCAGCTCACCACTGGGAGTTAACACTGAAGCTTTCTTT. This translates into CASSPLGVNTEAFF.

The chain recombines TRBV9 with TRBJ2-1; D is undetermined. Trimming shortened V by 3 bases and J by 3 bases, and 4 bases separated the two germline ends. This CDR3 spans 12 amino acids. Looked up from germline, CDR1 is SGDLS and CDR2 is YYNGEE. The CDR3: CASSGLYNEQFF. DNA for the CDR3: TGTGCCAGCAGCGGACTCTACAATGAGCAGTTCTTC.

The chain is built from TRBV3-1 (or the pseudogene TRBV3-2) and TRBJ1-5; D not certain. The V end lost 4 bases, the J end lost 1 base, and 11 bases lay between the germline ends. CDR1 is LGHDT, CDR2 YNNKEL, per germline (reference sequence). CDR3 length: 15 residues. The CDR3 is CASSRGIWSNQPQHF. CDR3 bases: TGTGCCAGCAGCCGCGGGATCTGGAGCAATCAGCCCCAGCATTTT.